The following is a TCR beta chain sequence with its context. The antigen remains unidentified. The sample comes from a study of cytomegalovirus exposure and HLA in healthy donors. Overall study context: A prior study identified approximately 120 million unique TCR beta sequences from roughly 180 million T cells. General study results and limits: In a later analysis, TCR beta V- and J-gene trimming showed a link to a missense DCLRE1C variant. Most sequenced TCRs were rare (though some public TCRs occurred in many donors). A few CMV-associated chains were confirmed in vitro to be specific for CMV antigens.

Both 60 Vbeta primers and 13 Jbeta primers went into the PCR. Sequenced by immunoSEQ multiplex PCR; TCRdb stores in-frame clones only, minus some. The sample carries 150,000 to 200,000 clones, roughly three quarters recorded once. This CDR3 comprises 13 residues. Germline V gene lookup returns CDR1 MNHNS and CDR2 SASEGT. J gave up 8 bases and V 2 bases, and 4 bases lay outside the gene matches. Sequencing was performed on PBMCs. This rearrangement joins TRBV6-1 to TRBJ1-2; 8 bases line up with TRBD1. This TCR derives from a man aged 55 to 70 in good health and CMV-seronegative. The CDR3 sequence is CASSEQGAVGYTF. DNA of the CDR3: TGTGCCAGCAGTGAACAGGGGGCCGTGGGCTACACCTTC.